The rows below give T cell receptor beta chains drawn from one sample of a study of neurological immune-mediated disorders. TCRdb re-called the 5' RACE reads through MiXCR, storing one row per CDR3 protein. The sample lists about 62,000 distinct CDR3 sequences, about 3.7% occurring once. The sample comprised PBMCs. Every receptor here comes from a woman between 45 and 65 years old with multiple sclerosis. Both conserved end residues are part of each CDR3. The D gene is left open where the match is weak. Where a row states a size, it is once, few, many or the class of an expanded clone; other rows omit it.

J gene | clone size | V gene | D gene | CDR3 protein | CDR3 DNA
TRBJ2-5 | many | TRBV7-2 | TRBD2 | CASRGSGSGGTQYF | TGTGCCTCGAGGGGGAGCGGGAGTGGGGGGACCCAGTACTTC
TRBJ2-1 | many | TRBV12-3/TRBV12-4 | NA | CASSLGSLGSYNEQFF | TGTGCCAGCAGTTTAGGTTCCCTAGGCTCCTACAATGAGCAGTTCTTC
TRBJ2-2 | few | TRBV5-1 | TRBD1 | CASSFGQGTGELFF | TGCGCCAGCAGCTTCGGACAGGGGACCGGGGAGCTGTTTTTT
TRBJ2-2 | many | TRBV6-6 | NA | CASSYARQANTGELFF | TGTGCCAGCAGTTATGCGAGACAGGCGAACACCGGGGAGCTGTTTTTT
TRBJ2-2 | many | TRBV7-2 | TRBD2 | CASSPRTSGNANTGELFF | TGTGCCAGCAGTCCCCGGACTAGCGGAAACGCGAACACCGGGGAGCTGTTTTTT
TRBJ1-2 | few | TRBV12-3/TRBV12-4 | NA | CASSFLYSSGYTF | TGTGCCAGCAGTTTTTTATACAGCTCTGGCTACACCTTC
TRBJ2-1 | many | TRBV5-1 | NA | CASSDDPSSYNEQFF | TGCGCCAGCAGCGACGACCCGAGCTCCTACAATGAGCAGTTCTTC
TRBJ2-3 | NA | TRBV7-9 | NA | CASSRGASLTDTQYF | TGTGCCAGCAGCCGGGGGGCTTCCCTCACAGATACGCAGTATTTT
TRBJ2-5 | many | TRBV7-2 | NA | CASSTGETQYF | TGTGCCAGCAGTACAGGGGAGACCCAGTACTTC
TRBJ2-7 | many | TRBV20-1 | TRBD2 | CSARDIQAGGPYEQYF | TGCAGTGCTAGAGATATTCAAGCGGGAGGGCCCTACGAGCAGTACTTC
TRBJ1-1 | many | TRBV5-1 | TRBD1 | CASSLERQGWTEAFF | TGCGCCAGCAGCTTGGAACGACAGGGTTGGACTGAAGCTTTCTTT
TRBJ1-2 | medium-sized | TRBV12-3/TRBV12-4 | NA | CASSYLGGYTF | TGTGCCAGCAGTTACTTGGGTGGCTACACCTTC
TRBJ2-5 | many | TRBV7-9 | TRBD2 | CASTPGLAEETQYF | TGTGCCAGCACCCCTGGCCTAGCGGAAGAGACCCAGTACTTC
TRBJ2-2 | many | TRBV7-3 | TRBD2 | CASSFSSGGYTGELFF | TGTGCCAGCAGTTTTTCATCGGGAGGGTACACCGGGGAGCTGTTTTTT
TRBJ1-2 | many | TRBV29-1 | NA | CSVEINYGYTF | TGCAGCGTTGAGATTAACTATGGCTACACCTTC